The 9 T cell receptor beta chains listed next were all sequenced from one sample in a study of cytomegalovirus exposure and HLA in healthy donors. PCR used 60 Vbeta primers and 13 Jbeta primers. TCRdb's copy holds only in-frame clones and misses some; the assay was immunoSEQ multiplex PCR. The sample has 150,000 to 200,000 clones, around four fifths seen once. Sequenced material: PBMCs. The receptors stem from a girl aged 10 to 17 in good health and CMV-seropositive.

This clone showed up just a few times. The chain employs TRBV6-1 and TRBJ1-2; 9 positions match TRBD1. CDR1 and CDR2 from the germline V gene are MNHNS and SASEGT. This CDR3 region has 15 residues. The V gene end was trimmed by 5 bases and the J gene end by 3 bases; junction bases not matched to a gene: 7. CDR3 region: CASSLGDRGYYGYTF. In DNA, the CDR3 is TGTGCCAGCAGTTTGGGCGACAGGGGGTACTATGGCTACACCTTC.

The chain joins TRBV4-1 to TRBJ2-1; perhaps TRBD2 as D (5 bases). V was shortened by 1 base and J by 14 bases, with 9 bases between the two germline ends. The CDR3 length is 11 residues. Germline CDR1 and CDR2: MGHRA and YSYEKL. The CDR3 loop is CASSQAGLEFF. In nucleotides, the CDR3 is TGCGCCAGCAGCCAAGCGGGGTTGGAGTTCTTC.

The chain employs TRBV7-8 and TRBJ1-1; D is possibly TRBD1 (5 bases). The CDR3 covers 17 residues. Germline lookup yields CDR1 SGHVS and CDR2 FQNEAQ. Between the trimmed V and J ends, which lost 2 bases and 1 base, there was a span of 17 bases. CDR3 nucleotides: TGTGCCAGCAGCTTAATAGTCCCCGGTGGGGCGAACACTGAAGCTTTCTTT. Amino acid sequence: CASSLIVPGGANTEAFF.

The V gene is TRBV4-1, the J gene TRBJ2-7; possibly TRBD2 for D (5 bases). Germline assignment: CDR1 MGHRA and CDR2 YSYEKL. V was trimmed by 0 bases and J by 2 bases, leaving 8 bases between them. This CDR3 region has 14 residues. CDR3 region: CASSQDRGAYEQYF. The CDR3 DNA sequence: TGCGCCAGCAGCCAAGATCGGGGAGCCTACGAGCAGTACTTC.

J is TRBJ2-2 and V is TRBV18, with 8 positions matching TRBD1. J lost 6 bases, V lost 4 bases, and 19 bases had no gene match. Germline CDR1 reads KGHSH; CDR2 reads LQKENI. This CDR3 has 19 residues. CDR3 coding DNA: TGTGCCAGCTCACACGAGGGGCAGATGGCAGGGGGCGAATCCGGGGAGCTGTTTTTT. This encodes CASSHEGQMAGGESGELFF.

The chain uses TRBV2 and TRBJ1-5; D might be TRBD1 (5 bases). CDR3 size: 13 residues. Germline V gives CDR1 SNHLY, CDR2 FYNNEI. Trimming shortened V by 6 bases and J by 6 bases, and 12 bases separated the two germline ends. CDR3 nucleotides: TGTGCCAGCAGGGGGCGCTTTGGTCAGCCCCAGCATTTT. Its protein is CASRGRFGQPQHF.

The V call is TRBV19, the J call TRBJ1-2; TRBD1 aligns across 8 bases. V was pared by 5 bases and J by 14 bases, with 19 bases of the junction left unmatched. The germline CDR1 and CDR2 sequences are LNHDA and SQIVND (reference sequence). The CDR3 covers 15 residues. The CDR3 nucleotides read TGTGCCAGTAGTTGGGACAGGACTATGGCTACACGGCCGACCTTC. This codes for CASSWDRTMATRPTF.

The chain couples TRBV18 to TRBJ1-4; 8 nucleotides match TRBD1. V was pared by 7 bases and J by 7 bases, with 8 bases of the junction left unmatched. The CDR3 totals 14 residues. Germline lookup yields CDR1 KGHSH and CDR2 LQKENI. In DNA form, the CDR3 reads TGTGCCAGCTTCCAGGGGGCACTGGGTGAAAAACTGTTTTTT. Its protein product is CASFQGALGEKLFF.

V is TRBV19 and J is TRBJ1-2, with 7 bases fitting TRBD1. The CDR3 runs to 12 residues. CDR1 is LNHDA, CDR2 SQIVND, per germline (reference sequence). The trim removed 6 bases at V and 4 bases at J, leaving 2 bases unmatched. In DNA, the CDR3 is TGTGCCAGTAGGGGACAGTTCTATGGCTACACCTTC. This translates into CASRGQFYGYTF.